This note documents a single T cell receptor (beta chain) sequence. Trimming took 2 bases from V and 0 from J; bases not matched to a gene: 3. This CDR3 contains 17 residues. CDR1 and CDR2 (germline): LGHDT, YNNKEL (reference sequence). Original analysis: Amplified reference gene primers provided the basis for estimating nucleated cell counts. Data came from immunoSEQ multiplex PCR; TCRdb stores just in-frame clones and leaves some out. V and J calls and clone size are given by that table; D and trimming were obtained from the DNA. The sample lists around 100,000 clones; more than 75% were seen once. This entry belongs to a study of blood T cell repertoires in COVID-19. Study information: The origin of the acute and convalescent COVID-19 samples was the United States, Italy and Spain.

This TCR was recovered from a human donor in a cohort sampled during active COVID-19. The chain links TRBV3-1 (or the pseudogene TRBV3-2) to TRBJ2-3; 12 bases are a match to TRBD2. Specimen: peripheral blood. DNA of the CDR3: TGTGCCAGCAGCCAACGGACTAGCGGGGAAAGCACAGATACGCAGTATTTT. Protein sequence: CASSQRTSGESTDTQYF.